A single T cell receptor (beta chain) is shown here with its context. Germline values: CDR1 MDHEN, CDR2 SYDVKM. The CDR3 is 14 residues long. After removal of 8 bases from V and 4 bases from J, the junction contained 7 bases not matched to a gene. Grouping used clinical history reported by participants in a survey and questionnaire. The data stem from a study of blood T cell repertoires in COVID-19. Methods used by the authors: Researchers report that nucleated cell counts were estimated from reference gene primer amplification. Using immunoSEQ multiplex PCR, the repertoire was profiled, and TCRdb retains in-frame clones only, with some absent. V and J calls plus clone size are reproduced from that table; the DNA served to infer D and trimming. Among about 400,000 clones listed, around 90% were seen once.

Input material: PBMCs or T cells enriched from blood (not recorded which). The receptor was isolated from a woman under 30 with acute COVID-19. This sequence joins TRBV28 and TRBJ1-2; TRBD1 matches 10 bases. The CDR3 coding sequence is TGTGCCAGCGACCGGGACAGGGGCGTCTATGGCTACACCTTC. This codes for CASDRDRGVYGYTF.